The next 30 T cell receptor beta chains were all read from a single sample in a study of blood T cell repertoires in COVID-19. The data were produced by immunoSEQ multiplex PCR, yet TCRdb's version contains in-frame clones alone and is incomplete. This sample has 100,000 or so clones; 82% occur once, and the top ten carry approximately 10%. Sequenced input: peripheral blood. These receptor sequences come from a man between 65 and 80 years old with active or convalescent COVID-19.

This clone was counted between two and nine times. The rearrangement links TRBV3-1 (or the pseudogene TRBV3-2) to TRBJ1-1, with TRBD1 matching over 7 bases. In germline, CDR1 is LGHDT, CDR2 YNNKEL (reference sequence). V shed 6 bases, J shed 7 bases, and the junction held 8 bases outside the gene matches. The CDR3 loop spans 13 amino acids. The CDR3 sequence: CASRRQGAIEAFF. CDR3 DNA sequence: TGTGCCAGCAGACGACAGGGAGCGATTGAAGCTTTCTTT.

The chain is built from TRBV12-2 and TRBJ2-3; the table's D call of TRBD1 was not tested on the DNA. TRBV12-2 represents a pseudogene. The CDR3 spans 19 residues. The CDR3 coding sequence is TGTGCAAGTCGCTTAGCGTGTGCTAGGAAACAAGGGGGCGCAGATACGCAGTATTTT. Amino acids: CASRLACARKQGGADTQYF.

This chain uses TRBV2 with TRBJ1-1, with D possibly matching TRBD1 (6 bases). CDR3 length: 14 amino acids. Trimming cost V 6 bases and J 0 bases, with 11 bases left between them. Germline V lookup: CDR1 SNHLY, CDR2 FYNNEI. CDR3 nucleotide sequence: TGTGCCAGCAGGGACAGAACCATGAACACTGAAGCTTTCTTT. Translated, it gives CASRDRTMNTEAFF.

This chain joins TRBV30 and TRBJ1-2, with D possibly matching TRBD1 (6 bases). V was trimmed by 8 bases and J by 2 bases, leaving 21 bases between them. The CDR3 spans 15 residues. Germline loops: CDR1 GTSNPN, CDR2 SVGIG (reference sequence). CDR3 region: CAPKGTGNSNYGYTF. DNA of the CDR3: TGTGCCCCTAAGGGTACAGGGAACTCCAACTATGGCTACACCTTC.

The V call is TRBV5-8, the J call TRBJ1-4; 7 positions agree with TRBD1. Germline V CDR1 and CDR2: SGHTS, YDEGEE. The CDR3 contains 15 residues. The J segment lost 15 bases and the V segment lost 2 bases, leaving 16 bases of the junction unmatched. The CDR3 DNA is TGTGCCAGCAGCTTCCCGACAGGGAATAGTCAAGAGGTGTTTTTT. As protein: CASSFPTGNSQEVFF. Full variable domain (rest looked up from reference TRBV5-8 and TRBJ1-4): EAGVTQSPTHLIKTRGQQATLRCSPISGHTSVYWYQQALGLGLQFLLWYDEGEERNRGNFPPRFSGRQFPNYSSELNVNALELEDSALYLCASSFPTGNSQEVFFGSGTQLSVL.

V gene TRBV7-2 combines with J gene TRBJ1-5; TRBD1 might be the D (5 bases). Germline CDR1 is SGHTA and CDR2 is FQGNSA. The ends were cut back, 1 base at V and 6 bases at J, with 13 bases in the middle. The CDR3 sequence is 15 residues long. The CDR3 loop reads CASSLGRGGVQPQHF. CDR3 bases: TGTGCCAGCAGCTTAGGGAGGGGAGGCGTTCAGCCCCAGCATTTT. Based on the CDR3 plus reference TRBV7-2 and TRBJ1-5, the full variable domain is GAGVSQSPSNKVTEKGKDVELRCDPISGHTALYWYRQSLGQGLEFLIYFQGNSAPDKSGLPSDRFSAERTGGSVSTLTIQRTQQEDSAVYLCASSLGRGGVQPQHFGDGTRLSIL.

The genes are TRBV9 and TRBJ1-2, with a weak D call TRBD1 (6 bases). V dropped 4 bases and J dropped 9 bases, with 13 bases sitting between them. Germline V gene data show CDR1 as SGDLS and CDR2 as YYNGEE. CDR3 length: 12 amino acids. The CDR3 region has the DNA TGTGCCAGCAGCACAGCGGGGGGCAGCTACACCTTC. Amino acids: CASSTAGGSYTF.

The chain recombines TRBV19 with TRBJ2-7; 9 positions match TRBD1. V was pared by 4 bases and J by 5 bases, with 6 bases of the junction left unmatched. The CDR3 runs to 14 residues. Germline assignment: CDR1 LNHDA and CDR2 SQIVND (reference sequence). CDR3 nucleotide sequence: TGTGCCAGTAGTAGGGGACAGGGATCCCACGAGCAGTACTTC. Its translation is CASSRGQGSHEQYF. Together with reference TRBV19 and TRBJ2-7, the CDR3 gives the full variable domain: DGGITQSPKYLFRKEGQNVTLSCEQNLNHDAMYWYRQDPGQGLRLIYYSQIVNDFQKGDIAEGYSVSREKKESFPLTVTSAQKNPTAFYLCASSRGQGSHEQYFGPGTRLTVT.

V is TRBV5-1 and J is TRBJ2-7, with TRBD1 identical over 9 bases. CDR3 size: 17 residues. Trimming took 4 bases from V and 7 from J; bases not matched to a gene: 18. Germline loops: CDR1 SGHRS, CDR2 YFSETQ. CDR3 loop: CASSTGTGPASKWEQYF. CDR3 bases: TGCGCCAGCAGCACCGGGACAGGGCCTGCGAGCAAATGGGAGCAGTACTTC.

The chain couples TRBV11-3 to TRBJ1-3, with 7 bases fitting TRBD1. V trimming: 6 bases; J trimming: 4 bases; junction bases outside the gene matches: 9. Germline V gives CDR1 SGHNT, CDR2 YENEEA. The CDR3 is 15 amino acids. The CDR3 sequence: CASSSRGLGGNTIYF. As DNA, the CDR3 is TGTGCCAGCAGTTCGAGGGGGCTAGGAGGAAACACCATATATTTT.

The genes are TRBV2 and TRBJ1-1, with D possibly TRBD1 on 5 matching bases. Trimming took 3 bases from V and 2 from J, leaving 7 bases between them. The CDR3 is made up of 13 amino acids. Germline-derived CDR1 and CDR2 are SNHLY and FYNNEI. DNA of the CDR3: TGTGCCAGCAGTGATGACAGCAACACTGAAGCTTTCTTT. It yields the protein CASSDDSNTEAFF.

The chain joins TRBV19 to TRBJ1-2; maybe TRBD1 (5 bases). V gave up 3 bases and J gave up 4 bases, with 9 bases separating them. This CDR3 is 13 amino acids long. CDR1 is LNHDA, CDR2 SQIVND, per germline (reference sequence). This CDR3 reads CASSMGLLYGYTF. DNA of the CDR3: TGTGCCAGTAGTATGGGGCTCCTCTATGGCTACACCTTC.

The CDR3 DNA reads as TGTGCCTGGAGTGACAACAGGGGTGGTCTTAGCAATCAGCCCCAGCATTTT. Its protein is CAWSDNRGGLSNQPQHF. This chain uses TRBV30 with TRBJ1-5; TRBD1 matches at 7 bases. Germline lookup yields CDR1 GTSNPN and CDR2 SVGIG (reference sequence). This CDR3 region has 17 residues. The V gene end was trimmed by 1 base and the J gene end by 0 bases; junction bases not matched to a gene: 9.

The chain uses TRBV7-2 and TRBJ2-1; 7 bases match TRBD1. Germline CDR1 SGHTA, CDR2 FQGNSA. The CDR3 contains 15 residues. Trimming took 5 bases from V and 6 from J; bases not matched to a gene: 10. The CDR3 nucleotides are TGTGCCAGCAGCATAGACAGGGCTTTGGGCAATGAGCAGTTCTTC. Encoded protein: CASSIDRALGNEQFF. The full variable domain, its missing parts supplied by reference TRBV7-2 and TRBJ2-1, is GAGVSQSPSNKVTEKGKDVELRCDPISGHTALYWYRQSLGQGLEFLIYFQGNSAPDKSGLPSDRFSAERTGGSVSTLTIQRTQQEDSAVYLCASSIDRALGNEQFFGPGTRLTVL.

V is TRBV7-8 and J is TRBJ2-7; D gene unclear. The V and J ends lost 5 bases and 3 bases respectively, with 14 bases between them. Germline V gives CDR1 SGHVS, CDR2 FQNEAQ. The CDR3 sequence is 14 residues long. Written as DNA, the CDR3 is TGTGCCAGCAGCACTTCCACAGATGGCTACGAGCAGTACTTC. Translation: CASSTSTDGYEQYF. Based on the CDR3 plus reference TRBV7-8 and TRBJ2-7, the full variable domain is GAGVSQSPRYKVAKRGQDVALRCDPISGHVSLFWYQQALGQGPEFLTYFQNEAQLDKSGLPSDRFFAERPEGSVSTLKIQRTQQEDSAVYLCASSTSTDGYEQYFGPGTRLTVT.

CDR3 sequence: CASSYSFLAGGEQFF. The CDR3 bases are TGTGCCAGCAGTTACTCGTTCCTAGCGGGGGGCGAGCAGTTCTTC. The chain employs TRBV6-2 or TRBV6-3 and TRBJ2-1; 11 positions match TRBD2. Trimming removed 0 bases from V and 10 bases from J; junction bases left unmatched: 5. The length of the CDR3 is 15 residues. Germline CDR1 MNHEY, CDR2 SVGEGT.

This clone has only one observation. The CDR3 reads CASQGVETQYF. CDR3 bases: TGTGCCAGTCAAGGGGTTGAGACCCAGTACTTC. The chain employs TRBV19 and TRBJ2-5, with TRBD1 as a possible D gene (5 bases). V lost 8 bases and J lost 5, with 9 bases in between. The CDR3 totals 11 residues. Germline CDR1 is LNHDA and CDR2 is SQIVND (reference sequence).

The chain joins TRBV9 to TRBJ2-2; D call uncertain. Deletions cut 1 base from V and 2 bases from J, with 3 bases between. Germline-derived CDR1 and CDR2 are SGDLS and YYNGEE. The length of the CDR3 is 13 residues. The CDR3 loop is CASSVYNTGELFF. The CDR3 bases are TGTGCCAGCAGCGTATATAACACCGGGGAGCTGTTTTTT.

This chain connects TRBV18 to TRBJ1-2; 11 nucleotides line up with TRBD1. This CDR3 has 16 residues. The germline CDR1 and CDR2 sequences are KGHSH and LQKENI. Trimming took 4 bases from V and 4 from J; bases not matched to a gene: 8. The CDR3 spells CASSLGTGGFGYGYTF. The CDR3 coding sequence is TGTGCCAGCTCACTAGGGACAGGGGGTTTTGGCTATGGCTACACCTTC.

The CDR3 DNA follows: TGTGCCAGCAGCTTACAGGAAATTTATTCACCCCTCCACTTT. Translating gives CASSLQEIYSPLHF. This chain uses TRBV5-6 with TRBJ1-6, with a weak D call TRBD1 (5 bases). In germline, CDR1 is SGHDT, CDR2 YYEEEE. Trimming pared 2 bases from V and 8 bases from J, leaving 11 bases between. CDR3 size: 14 residues. Together with reference TRBV5-6 and TRBJ1-6, the CDR3 gives the full variable domain: DAGVTQSPTHLIKTRGQQVTLRCSPKSGHDTVSWYQQALGQGPQFIFQYYEEEERQRGNFPDRFSGHQFPNYSSELNVNALLLGDSALYLCASSLQEIYSPLHFGNGTRLTVT.

The V gene is TRBV27, the J gene TRBJ2-7; 13 nucleotides match TRBD2. The trim removed 3 bases at V and 1 base at J, leaving 6 bases unmatched. Germline loops: CDR1 MNHEY, CDR2 SMNVEV (reference sequence). The CDR3 runs to 17 residues. The CDR3 loop is CASSFIGTSGDSYEQYF. The CDR3 DNA reads as TGTGCCAGCAGTTTTATAGGGACTAGCGGGGATTCCTACGAGCAGTACTTC.

The chain links TRBV7-9 to TRBJ2-1; no clear D. Trimming took 5 bases from V and 5 from J, leaving 16 bases between them. Germline loops: CDR1 SEHNR, CDR2 FQNEAQ (reference sequence). The CDR3 runs 15 residues. The CDR3 DNA reads as TGTGCCAGCAGCCCCCTCGGTAATAGAAACAATGAGCAGTTCTTC. This translates into CASSPLGNRNNEQFF. The full variable domain, in which reference TRBV7-9 and TRBJ2-1 provide the parts outside the CDR3, is DTGVSQNPRHKITKRGQNVTFRCDPISEHNRLYWYRQTLGQGPEFLTYFQNEAQLEKSRLLSDRFSAERPKGSFSTLEIQRTEQGDSAMYLCASSPLGNRNNEQFFGPGTRLTVL.

This rearrangement joins TRBV5-8 to TRBJ2-1, with D tentatively TRBD1 (6 bases). V was trimmed by 0 bases and J by 6 bases, leaving 10 bases between them. CDR1 is SGHTS, CDR2 YDEGEE, per germline. This CDR3 contains 14 residues. The CDR3 protein is CASSLEQGANEQFF. The CDR3 DNA reads as TGTGCCAGCAGCTTGGAACAGGGAGCCAATGAGCAGTTCTTC.

The chain links TRBV7-9 to TRBJ2-3, with D tentatively TRBD2 (6 bases). The CDR3 runs 14 residues. Trimming left V 5 bases short and J 6 bases short, with 15 bases between. Germline V lookup: CDR1 SEHNR, CDR2 FQNEAQ (reference sequence). CDR3 sequence: CASSQGRFGDTQYF. For the CDR3, the DNA is TGTGCCAGCAGCCAAGGGAGGTTCGGTGATACGCAGTATTTT.

This rearrangement joins TRBV11-3 to TRBJ1-1; maybe TRBD1 (5 bases). Trimming removed 4 bases from V and 5 bases from J, with 11 bases in between. This CDR3 is 13 amino acids long. Germline-derived CDR1 and CDR2 are SGHNT and YENEEA. The CDR3 DNA reads as TGTGCCAGCAGCTCAGGGTCTAATACTGAAGCTTTCTTT. It encodes CASSSGSNTEAFF.

This clone was seen only once. This chain joins TRBV7-8 and TRBJ1-5; D unclear. Germline V gives CDR1 SGHVS, CDR2 FQNEAQ. The CDR3 runs 17 residues. Trimming stripped 4 bases from V and 2 bases from J, with 18 bases between. CDR3 nucleotide sequence: TGTGCCAGCAGCTCAGGCGAGTGGGTACGAGGCAATCAGCCCCAGCATTTT. Residues: CASSSGEWVRGNQPQHF. Filled out from reference TRBV7-8 and TRBJ1-5, the complete variable domain reads GAGVSQSPRYKVAKRGQDVALRCDPISGHVSLFWYQQALGQGPEFLTYFQNEAQLDKSGLPSDRFFAERPEGSVSTLKIQRTQQEDSAVYLCASSSGEWVRGNQPQHFGDGTRLSIL.

The J gene is TRBJ2-1, the V gene TRBV19; a possible D gene is TRBD1 (5 bases). With 1 base removed from V and 7 bases from J, the gap between germline ends came to 8 bases. CDR3 length: 13 residues. Germline V CDR1 and CDR2: LNHDA, SQIVND (reference sequence). CDR3 in amino acids: CASSIGRANEQFF. The DNA of the CDR3 is TGTGCCAGTAGTATAGGCAGGGCGAATGAGCAGTTCTTC.

The chain carries TRBV9 and TRBJ2-5, with D perhaps matching TRBD2 (6 bases). This CDR3 region has 16 residues. V was clipped by 0 bases and J by 0 bases, with 12 bases between them. CDR1 SGDLS and CDR2 YYNGEE come from the germline V gene. This CDR3 reads CASSVAEWDYQETQYF. The CDR3 DNA sequence: TGTGCCAGCAGCGTAGCGGAGTGGGACTACCAAGAGACCCAGTACTTC.

The chain couples TRBV5-6 to TRBJ2-5; D gene ambiguous. Germline CDR1 and CDR2: SGHDT and YYEEEE. Trimming left V 0 bases short and J 1 base short, with 7 bases between. The CDR3 length is 14 residues. The CDR3 coding sequence is TGTGCCAGCAGCTTGGCCGGCGGCCAAGAGACCCAGTACTTC. Its protein product is CASSLAGGQETQYF.

The V gene is TRBV25-1, the J gene TRBJ2-2; the match to TRBD2 covers 9 bases. Germline CDR1 MGHDK, CDR2 SYGVNS. This CDR3 is 16 amino acids long. Trimming took 8 bases from V and 1 from J; bases not matched to a gene: 8. CDR3 residues: CASESLAGENTGELFF. CDR3 nucleotides: TGTGCCAGCGAGTCTTTAGCGGGGGAGAACACCGGGGAGCTGTTTTTT.